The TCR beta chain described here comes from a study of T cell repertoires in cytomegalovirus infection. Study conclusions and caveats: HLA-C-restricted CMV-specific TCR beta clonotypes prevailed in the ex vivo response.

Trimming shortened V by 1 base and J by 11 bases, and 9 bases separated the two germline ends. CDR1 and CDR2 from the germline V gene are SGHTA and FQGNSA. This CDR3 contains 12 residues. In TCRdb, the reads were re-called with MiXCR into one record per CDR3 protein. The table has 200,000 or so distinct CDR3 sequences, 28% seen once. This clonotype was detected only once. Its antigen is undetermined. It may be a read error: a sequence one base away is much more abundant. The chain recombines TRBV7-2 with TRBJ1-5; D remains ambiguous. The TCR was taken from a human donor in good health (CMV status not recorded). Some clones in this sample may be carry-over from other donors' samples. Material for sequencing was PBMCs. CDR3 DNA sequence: TGTGCCAGCAGCTTAGAGGGTCGGACCCAGCATTTT. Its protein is CASSLEGRTQHF.